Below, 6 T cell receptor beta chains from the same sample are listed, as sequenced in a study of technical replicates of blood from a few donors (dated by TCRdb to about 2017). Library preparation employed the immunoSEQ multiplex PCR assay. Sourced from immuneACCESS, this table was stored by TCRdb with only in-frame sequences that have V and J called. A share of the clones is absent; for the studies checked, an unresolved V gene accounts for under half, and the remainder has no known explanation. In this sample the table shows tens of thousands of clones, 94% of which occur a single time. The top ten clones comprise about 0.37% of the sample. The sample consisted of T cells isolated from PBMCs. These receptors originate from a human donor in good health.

CDR3 region: CASSLGGLEEQYF. Here the CDR3 DNA reads TGTGCCAGCAGCCTCGGGGGACTGGAGGAGCAGTACTTC. The rearrangement uses TRBV5-4 and TRBJ2-7; a possible D gene is TRBD2 (6 bases). V was pared by 4 bases and J by 7 bases, with 15 bases between. CDR3 length: 13 residues. The germline V gene has CDR1 SGHNT and CDR2 YYREEE (reference sequence).

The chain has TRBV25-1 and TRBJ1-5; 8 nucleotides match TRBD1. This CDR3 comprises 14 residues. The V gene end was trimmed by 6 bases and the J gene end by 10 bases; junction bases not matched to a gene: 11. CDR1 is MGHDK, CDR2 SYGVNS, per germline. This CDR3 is CASSAHTDRDPQHF. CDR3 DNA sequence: TGTGCCAGCAGCGCCCACACGGACAGGGATCCCCAGCATTTT.

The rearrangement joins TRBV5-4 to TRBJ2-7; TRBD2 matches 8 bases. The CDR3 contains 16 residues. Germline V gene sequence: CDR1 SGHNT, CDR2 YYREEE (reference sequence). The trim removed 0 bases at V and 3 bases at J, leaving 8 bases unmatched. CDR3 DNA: TGTGCCAGCAGCTTGGCAGGTAGCGGGGTCTTCTACGAGCAGTACTTC. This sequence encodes CASSLAGSGVFYEQYF.

Here the CDR3 DNA reads TGTGCCAGCAGTGAAGCTCGGGGGGCGTACGAGCAGTACTTC. Encoded protein: CASSEARGAYEQYF. The genes are TRBV6-1 and TRBJ2-7; possible D gene TRBD2, 7 bases. This CDR3 is 14 amino acids long. The germline gives CDR1 MNHNS, CDR2 SASEGT. Trimming removed 0 bases from V and 4 bases from J, with 10 bases in between.

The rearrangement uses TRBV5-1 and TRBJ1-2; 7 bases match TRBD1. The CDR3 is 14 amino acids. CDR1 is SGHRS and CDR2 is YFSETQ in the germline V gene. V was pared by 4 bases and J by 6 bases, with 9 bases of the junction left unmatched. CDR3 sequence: CASSLGQEWDGYTF. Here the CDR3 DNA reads TGCGCCAGCAGCCTAGGACAGGAATGGGATGGCTACACCTTC. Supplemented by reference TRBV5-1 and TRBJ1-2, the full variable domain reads KAGVTQTPRYLIKTRGQQVTLSCSPISGHRSVSWYQQTPGQGLQFLFEYFSETQRNKGNFPGRFSGRQFSNSRSEMNVSTLELGDSALYLCASSLGQEWDGYTFGSGTRLTVV.

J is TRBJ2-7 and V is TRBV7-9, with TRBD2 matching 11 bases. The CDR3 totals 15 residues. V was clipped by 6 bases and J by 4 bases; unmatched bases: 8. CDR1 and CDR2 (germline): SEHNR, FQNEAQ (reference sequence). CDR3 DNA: TGTGCCAGCAGGCCCACTAGCGGGAGCACTTACGAGCAGTACTTC. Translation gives CASRPTSGSTYEQYF.